This T cell receptor beta chain was found in a study of blood T cell repertoires in COVID-19 (dated by TCRdb to the early 2020s). Broadly, across the study: Samples from collaborators originated in the United States, Italy and Spain and spanned both the acute and convalescent phases of COVID-19. The prospective study material was composed of cDNA or gDNA derived from T cells, B-cell-depleted T cells, or PBMCs. The dataset comprised deeply sampled blood TCRbeta repertoires from subjects exposed to, actively infected with, or recovered from COVID-19. The repertoires were released in a freely available public database meant as a resource for research on the immune response to SARS-CoV-2. The samples were drawn from two sources: the first 160 participants of the ongoing ImmuneRACE study, and 1,254 subjects contributed by 6 global collaborators. A de-identified subject ID, COVID-19 status, age in years and sex were almost always included in the sample metadata. Where available, HLA class I and class II types were obtained from metadata supplied by the sample provider rather than from assay-based typing. Findings and caveats that apply to the study as a whole: The amount of clinical and demographic metadata varied by source and participant and was provided uncurated.

About this clone itself: Its cognate antigen has yet to be identified. The input lacks base qualities; no much larger clone sits a single base away.

The immunoSEQ Assay, a bias-controlled multiplex PCR, was used to amplify TCRbeta CDR3 regions from genomic DNA. The paper's processing steps were these. Within the assay, amplification of reference gene primers was used to estimate how many nucleated cells each sample contained. To quantify the absolute abundance of each unique TCRbeta CDR3 rearrangement, sequence reads were collapsed and filtered. For each sample, productive Simpson clonality was calculated as the square root of Simpson's diversity index across productive rearrangements. Not all clones reach the TCRdb copy of this immuneACCESS table, which keeps in-frame sequences only. Checked studies attribute under half of the gap to unresolved V genes and leave the rest unexplained. The V and J calls and the clone size are those of that table, but D and trimming were determined from the DNA. This sample comprises around 150,000 clones, under 85% of them detected only once. The top ten constitute about 3.8% of the sample.

The collaborating institutions used their own protocols to collect whole blood in K2EDTA tubes. Collaborator samples were shipped for TCRbeta analysis as frozen whole blood, isolated PBMCs, or DNA extracted from either sample type. The TCR comes from an elderly woman with acute or convalescent COVID-19. The sample was peripheral blood.

The CDR3 amino acid sequence is: CASSQDPPWRIYNEQFF. The base sequence is TGTGCCAGCAGCCAAGATCCCCCATGGAGGATTTACAATGAGCAGTTCTTC. This chain is built from TRBV14 and TRBJ2-1; 5 matching bases give a weak D call of TRBD2. From its cysteine to its phenylalanine, the CDR3 spans 17 amino acids. Of all the DNA, just the CDR3 is kept, 51 bases in frame from base 1. As encoded in the germline V gene, CDR1 is SGHDN while CDR2 is FVKESK. V gives up 0 bases and J gives up 4 bases, and the segment between their germline ends measures 16 bases. The variable domain in full, with residues beyond the CDR3 obtained from the reference TRBV14 and TRBJ2-1 genes, is EAGVTQFPSHSVIEKGQTVTLRCDPISGHDNLYWYRRVMGKEIKFLLHFVKESKQDESGMPNNRFLAERTGGTYSTLKVQPAELEDSGVYFCASSQDPPWRIYNEQFFGPGTRLTVL.